This T cell receptor (beta chain) was recorded in a study of naive and memory T cell subsets. Details on this clonotype: The antigen is unknown. Just one base apart from a much larger clone, this may be a read error.

Two oligonucleotides, mixed equimolar, formed the beta constant-region primer covering TRBC1 and TRBC2. The ligated cDNA underwent four PCR rounds using SP2 and nested alpha and beta constant-region primers. TCRdb redid the calling of the UMI-ligation and nested PCR reads with MiXCR, one entry per CDR3 protein. This repertoire shows roughly 92,000 distinct CDR3 sequences, approximately 11% found once; its top ten account for 0.12% to 0.15%. Study findings and constraints: Possibly reflecting memory cells re-expressing CD45RA, a few larger clonotypes occurred in naive repertoires, especially CD8.

Trimming pared 5 bases from V and 10 bases from J, leaving 13 bases between. Germline V gene lookup returns CDR1 LNHDA and CDR2 SQIVND (reference sequence). This CDR3 spans 12 amino acids. The sequenced sample was naive CD4+ T cells from blood. This TCR came from a human donor in good health. V and J are TRBV19 and TRBJ2-3; D is perhaps TRBD2 (6 bases). The DNA for the CDR3 is TGTGCCAGTAGTCGGGAGACGGTGCCGCAGTATTTT. This sequence encodes CASSRETVPQYF.